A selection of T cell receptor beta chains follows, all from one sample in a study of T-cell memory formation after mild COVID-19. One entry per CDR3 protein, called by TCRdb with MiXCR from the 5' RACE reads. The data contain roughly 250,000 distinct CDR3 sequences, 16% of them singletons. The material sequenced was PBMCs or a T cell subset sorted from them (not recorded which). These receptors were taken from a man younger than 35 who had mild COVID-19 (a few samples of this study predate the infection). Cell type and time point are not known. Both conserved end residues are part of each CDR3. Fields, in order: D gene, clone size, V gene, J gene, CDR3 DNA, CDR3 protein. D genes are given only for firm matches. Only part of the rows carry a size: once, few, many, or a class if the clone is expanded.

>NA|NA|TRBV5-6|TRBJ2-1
TGTGCCAGCAGCCCGTTTCCAGGGAATGAGCAGTTCTTC
CASSPFPGNEQFF
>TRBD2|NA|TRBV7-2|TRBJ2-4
TGTGCCAGCAGCGAACTAGCGGGGGGAAACATTCAGTACTTC
CASSELAGGNIQYF
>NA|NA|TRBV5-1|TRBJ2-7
TGCGCCAGCAACGAGTCCTACGAGCAGTACTTC
CASNESYEQYF
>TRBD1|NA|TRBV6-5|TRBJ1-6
TGTGCCAGCAGACAGGGGATAGGGAATTCACCCCTCCACTTT
CASRQGIGNSPLHF
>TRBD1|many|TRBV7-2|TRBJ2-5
TGTGCCAGCAGCTTACAGGACAGGGGCGGAGAGACCCAGTACTTC
CASSLQDRGGETQYF
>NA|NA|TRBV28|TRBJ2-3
TGTGCCAGCAACCGGGACCATGTATCAAATACGCAGTATTTT
CASNRDHVSNTQYF
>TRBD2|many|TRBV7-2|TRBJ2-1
TGTGCCAGCAGCTTAAGGGGCGGGGGGGCCGATGAGCAGTTCTTC
CASSLRGGGADEQFF
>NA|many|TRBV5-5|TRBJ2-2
TGTGCCAGCAGCTTAAGAGAATCCGGGGAGCTGTTTTTT
CASSLRESGELFF
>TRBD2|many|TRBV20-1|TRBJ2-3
TGCAGTGCTCCCCCTTCTAGCGGGGGGGGAGATACGCAGTATTTT
CSAPPSSGGGDTQYF
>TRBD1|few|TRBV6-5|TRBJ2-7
TGTGCAGTGAGGGACAGCTCCTACGAGCAGTACTTC
CAVRDSSYEQYF
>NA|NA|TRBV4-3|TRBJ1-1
TGCGCCAGCAGCCAAGTACAGGGCCTTGAAGCTTTCTTT
CASSQVQGLEAFF
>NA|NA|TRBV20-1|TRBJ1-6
TGCAGTGCTAGAGGAGTAGGCGGGGTAGGTTCACCCCTCCACTTT
CSARGVGGVGSPLHF
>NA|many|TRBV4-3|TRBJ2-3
TGCGCCAGCAGCCAAGATATAGGAGATACGCAGTATTTT
CASSQDIGDTQYF
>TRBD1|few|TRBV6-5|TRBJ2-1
TGTGCCAGCACTGGGACAGGGGGCATCAATGAGCAGTTCTTC
CASTGTGGINEQFF
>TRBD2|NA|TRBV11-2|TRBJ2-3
TGTGCCAGCAGCTCTCGACTAGCGGCTAGCACAGATACGCAGTATTTT
CASSSRLAASTDTQYF
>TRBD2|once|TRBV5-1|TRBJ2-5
TGCGCCAGCAGCTCGCTAGGGACTATATATTCAGAGACCCAGTACTTC
CASSSLGTIYSETQYF
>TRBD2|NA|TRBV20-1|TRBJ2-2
TGCAGTGCTAGAGATCCCCTAGCGGGGGCGACCGGGGAGCTGTTTTTT
CSARDPLAGATGELFF
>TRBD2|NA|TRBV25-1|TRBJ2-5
TGTGCCAGCACTAGTCCCGGGACTAGCTTCCAGTACTTC
CASTSPGTSFQYF
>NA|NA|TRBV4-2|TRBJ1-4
TGTGCCAGCAGTCAAACAGTGGCAACTAATGAAAAACTGTTTTTT
CASSQTVATNEKLFF
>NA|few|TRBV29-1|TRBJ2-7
TGCAGCGTGGGGGCCTCTGGTGGCGAGCAGTACTTC
CSVGASGGEQYF
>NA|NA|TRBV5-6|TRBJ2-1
TGTGCCAGCAGCTTGGGGCGGGTCGGGGTAAATGAGCAGTTCTTC
CASSLGRVGVNEQFF
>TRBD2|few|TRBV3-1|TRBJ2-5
TGTGCCAGCAGCCAAGAGTCTAGCGGACGCCCCGGTGGAGAGACCCAGTACTTC
CASSQESSGRPGGETQYF
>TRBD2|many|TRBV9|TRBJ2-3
TGTGCCAGCAGCCCCCTCAGCGGGGAGGTCATTACGCAGTATTTT
CASSPLSGEVITQYF
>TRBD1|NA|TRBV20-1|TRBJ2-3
TGCAGTGCTTTTGACAGGGCAAAGGGTCCAGATACGCAGTATTTT
CSAFDRAKGPDTQYF
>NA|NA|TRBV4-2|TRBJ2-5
TGTGCCAGCAGCCGAGGCGAGCGCCGGGAGACCCAGTACTTC
CASSRGERRETQYF
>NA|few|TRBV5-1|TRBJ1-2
TGCGCCAGCAGCTTGGAAAGCTCTCACTATGGCTACACCTTC
CASSLESSHYGYTF
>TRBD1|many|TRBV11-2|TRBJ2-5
TGTGCCAGCAGCCCGGGACAGATGGAAGAGTCCCAGTACTTC
CASSPGQMEESQYF
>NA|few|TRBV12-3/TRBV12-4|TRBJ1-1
TGTGCCAGCAGCTCGACGGGGCACGGCACTGAAGCTTTCTTT
CASSSTGHGTEAFF
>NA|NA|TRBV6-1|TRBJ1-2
TGTGCCAGCAGTGAAGCGGGCAGGGACAACTATGGCTACACCTTC
CASSEAGRDNYGYTF
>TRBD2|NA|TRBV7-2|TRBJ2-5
TGTGCCAGCAGCTTCGGACTGACTAGCGAGACCCAGTACTTC
CASSFGLTSETQYF
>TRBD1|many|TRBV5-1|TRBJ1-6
TGCGCCAGCAGCTTCTCCCCGGGACAGCTTAATTCACCCCTCCACTTT
CASSFSPGQLNSPLHF
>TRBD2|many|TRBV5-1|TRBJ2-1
TGCGCCAGCAGCAGAACCGGGACTACCACCTTTGGGGAGCAGTTCTTC
CASSRTGTTTFGEQFF
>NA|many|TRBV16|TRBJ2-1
TGTGCCAGCAGCCAATTTCAGCAGCAGTTCTTC
CASSQFQQQFF
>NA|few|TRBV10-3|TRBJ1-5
TGTGCCATCAGTGAGTCGACTGGCAGGGGTAATCAGCCCCAGCATTTT
CAISESTGRGNQPQHF
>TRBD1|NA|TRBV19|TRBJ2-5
TGTGCCAGTAGTTCCAGGACAGGGAAGCTTTTAGAGACCCAGTACTTC
CASSSRTGKLLETQYF
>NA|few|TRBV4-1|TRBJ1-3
TGCGCCAGCAGCCAAGATGGCGGAGGGCTCATCTCTGGAAACACCATATATTTT
CASSQDGGGLISGNTIYF
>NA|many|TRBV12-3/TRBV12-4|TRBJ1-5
TGTGCCAGCAGTCCTCCCGGGACCAGCAATCAGCCCCAGCATTTT
CASSPPGTSNQPQHF
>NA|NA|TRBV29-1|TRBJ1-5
TGCAGCGTTGGTGCAGACAATCAGCCCCAGCATTTT
CSVGADNQPQHF
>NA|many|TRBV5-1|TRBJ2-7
TGCGCCAGCAGCGACAACTCCTACGAGCAGTACTTC
CASSDNSYEQYF
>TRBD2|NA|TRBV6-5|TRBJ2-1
TGTGCCAGCAGCCAACATCTAGCGGGGGGACGGAATGAGCAGTTCTTC
CASSQHLAGGRNEQFF
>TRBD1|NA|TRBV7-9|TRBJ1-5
TGTGCCAGCAGCTCGGGCCATGGGACAGGATACTCTCAGCCCCAGCATTTT
CASSSGHGTGYSQPQHF
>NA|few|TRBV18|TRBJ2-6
TGTGCCAGCTCTCCATCCCCAAGGACAGCCGAGACTGGGGCCAACGTCCTGACTTTC
CASSPSPRTAETGANVLTF
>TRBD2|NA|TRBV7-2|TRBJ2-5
TGTGCCAGCAGTTTAGCGGGGGGGCTGGAGACCCAGTACTTC
CASSLAGGLETQYF
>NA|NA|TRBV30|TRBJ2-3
TGTGCCTGGAGCGGAGGGGTCTGGCCAGATACGCAGTATTTT
CAWSGGVWPDTQYF
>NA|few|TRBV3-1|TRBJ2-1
TGTGCCAGCAGCCAAGGGGCAGGGCTAAGCTCCTACAATGAGCAGTTCTTC
CASSQGAGLSSYNEQFF
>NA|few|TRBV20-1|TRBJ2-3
TGCAGTGCCCCCGCGAAGCGGGCTAGCACAGATACGCAGTATTTT
CSAPAKRASTDTQYF
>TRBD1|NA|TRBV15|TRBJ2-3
TGTGCCATCCAAGGGGGCCCGGGCACAGATACGCAGTATTTT
CAIQGGPGTDTQYF
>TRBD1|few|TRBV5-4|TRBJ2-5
TGTGCCAGCAGCCCTCCGACAGGGAGAGAGACCCAGTACTTC
CASSPPTGRETQYF
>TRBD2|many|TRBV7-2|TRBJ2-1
TGTGCCAGCAGCCTCCTAGCGGGTATCTACAATGAGCAGTTCTTC
CASSLLAGIYNEQFF
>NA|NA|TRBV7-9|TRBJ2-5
TGTGCCATTCGACTGAACCAAGAGACCCAGTACTTC
CAIRLNQETQYF
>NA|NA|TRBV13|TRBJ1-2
TGTGCCAGCAGAAATCGCAGGGCTCGCGGCTACACCTTC
CASRNRRARGYTF
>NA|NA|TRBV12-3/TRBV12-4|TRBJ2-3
TGTGCCAGCAGTCCCGGTGCCCATAAGCAGTATTTT
CASSPGAHKQYF
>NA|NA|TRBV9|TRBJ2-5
TGTGCCAGCAGCGGACCATCATATGAAACCCAGTACTTC
CASSGPSYETQYF
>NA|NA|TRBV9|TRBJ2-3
TGTGCCAGCAGCTTCTCGACGGACCCTAGCACAGATACGCAGTATTTT
CASSFSTDPSTDTQYF
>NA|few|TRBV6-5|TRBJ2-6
TGTGCCAGCAGGGATCCAGGGGCTGGGGCCAACGTCCTGACTTTC
CASRDPGAGANVLTF